This T cell receptor (beta chain) appears in the sequencing data of a study of T cells in Graves' hyperthyroidism and ophthalmopathy. Patients were excluded because of uncontrolled infection, other autoimmune disease, pregnancy or lactation. Researchers took RNA transcripts and amplified the TCR beta CDR3 regions from them. The HTBI primer set was used in a first-round RT-PCR of the TCR CDR3. TCRdb used MiXCR to reprocess the multiplex PCR reads, holding one entry per CDR3 protein. The repertoire holds some 550,000 distinct CDR3 sequences, with 20% as singletons. Ten or more counts support this clonotype. This CDR3 region has 11 residues. V lost 5 bases and J lost 3, with 5 bases in between. Germline CDR1 is SGHVS and CDR2 is FQNEAQ.

This rearrangement joins TRBV7-8 to TRBJ2-7; D remains ambiguous. The sequencing input was blood. This TCR came from a man aged 18-30 years with Graves' hyperthyroidism. The CDR3 nucleotides read TGTGCCAGCAGCGGGCACTACGAGCAGTACTTC. This gives the protein CASSGHYEQYF. Variable domain in full (rest from reference TRBV7-8 and TRBJ2-7): GAGVSQSPRYKVAKRGQDVALRCDPISGHVSLFWYQQALGQGPEFLTYFQNEAQLDKSGLPSDRFFAERPEGSVSTLKIQRTQQEDSAVYLCASSGHYEQYFGPGTRLTVT.